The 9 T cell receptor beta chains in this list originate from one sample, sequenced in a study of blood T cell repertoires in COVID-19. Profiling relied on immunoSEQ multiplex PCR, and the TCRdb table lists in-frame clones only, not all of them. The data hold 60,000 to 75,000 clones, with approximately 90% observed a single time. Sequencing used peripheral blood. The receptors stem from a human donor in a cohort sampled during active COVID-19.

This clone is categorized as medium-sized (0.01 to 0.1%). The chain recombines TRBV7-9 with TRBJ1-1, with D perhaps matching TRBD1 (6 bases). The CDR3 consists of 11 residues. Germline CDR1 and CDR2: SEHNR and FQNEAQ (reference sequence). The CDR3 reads CAPGVNTEAFF. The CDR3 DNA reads TGTGCTCCAGGGGTGAACACTGAAGCTTTCTTT.

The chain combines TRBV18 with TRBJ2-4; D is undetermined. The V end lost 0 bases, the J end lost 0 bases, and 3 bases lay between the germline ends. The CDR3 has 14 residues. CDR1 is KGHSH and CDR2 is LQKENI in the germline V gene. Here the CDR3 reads CASSPPLAKNIQYF. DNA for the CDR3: TGTGCCAGCTCACCACCCCTAGCCAAAAACATTCAGTACTTC.

The CDR3 loop reads CASSQGAGTGELFF. The DNA of the CDR3 is TGTGCCAGCAGCCAAGGGGCAGGGACCGGGGAGCTGTTTTTT. This chain joins TRBV4-2 and TRBJ2-2, with D maybe TRBD1 (5 bases). V shed 1 base and J shed 5 bases, with 8 bases lying between them. The CDR3 length is 14 residues. Germline V CDR1 and CDR2: LGHNA, YNFKEQ.

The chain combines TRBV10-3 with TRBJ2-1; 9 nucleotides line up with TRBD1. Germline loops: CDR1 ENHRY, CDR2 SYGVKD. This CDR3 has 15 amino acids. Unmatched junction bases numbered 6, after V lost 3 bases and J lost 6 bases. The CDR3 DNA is TGTGCCATCAGTGACTCCGGGACAGGGCGCAATGAGCAGTTCTTC. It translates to CAISDSGTGRNEQFF.

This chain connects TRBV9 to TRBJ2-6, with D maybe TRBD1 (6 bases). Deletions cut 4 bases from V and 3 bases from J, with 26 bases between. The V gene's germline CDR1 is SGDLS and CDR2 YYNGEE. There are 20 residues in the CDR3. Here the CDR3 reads CASSTTVKQGLGSGANVLTF. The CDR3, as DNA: TGTGCCAGCAGCACCACCGTCAAACAGGGTTTAGGTAGTGGGGCCAACGTCCTGACTTTC.

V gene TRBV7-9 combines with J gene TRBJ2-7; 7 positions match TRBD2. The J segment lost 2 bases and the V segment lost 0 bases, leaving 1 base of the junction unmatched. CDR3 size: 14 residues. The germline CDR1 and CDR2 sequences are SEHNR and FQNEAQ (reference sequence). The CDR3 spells CASSLAGGTYEQYF. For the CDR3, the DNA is TGTGCCAGCAGCTTAGCGGGAGGGACCTACGAGCAGTACTTC.

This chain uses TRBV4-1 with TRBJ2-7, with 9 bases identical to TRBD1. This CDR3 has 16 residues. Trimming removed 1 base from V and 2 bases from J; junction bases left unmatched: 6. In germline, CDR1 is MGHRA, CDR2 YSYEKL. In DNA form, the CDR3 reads TGCGCCAGCAGCCAAGTTTCGGGACAGGGACCCTACGAGCAGTACTTC. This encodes CASSQVSGQGPYEQYF.

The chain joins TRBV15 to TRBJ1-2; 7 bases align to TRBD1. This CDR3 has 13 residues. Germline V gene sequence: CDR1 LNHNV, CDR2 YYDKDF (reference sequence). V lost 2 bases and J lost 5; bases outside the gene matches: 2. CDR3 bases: TGTGCCACCAGCAGACGACAGGGTTATGGCTACACCTTC. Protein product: CATSRRQGYGYTF.

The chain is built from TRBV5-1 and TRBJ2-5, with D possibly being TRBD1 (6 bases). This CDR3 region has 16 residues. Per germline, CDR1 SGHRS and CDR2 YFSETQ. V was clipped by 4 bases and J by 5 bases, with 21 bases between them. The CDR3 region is CASSQTGPLQGETQYF. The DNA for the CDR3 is TGCGCCAGCAGCCAAACTGGACCTCTCCAGGGGGAGACCCAGTACTTC. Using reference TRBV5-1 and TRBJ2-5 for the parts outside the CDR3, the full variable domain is KAGVTQTPRYLIKTRGQQVTLSCSPISGHRSVSWYQQTPGQGLQFLFEYFSETQRNKGNFPGRFSGRQFSNSRSEMNVSTLELGDSALYLCASSQTGPLQGETQYFGPGTRLLVL.